Listed here are 26 T cell receptor beta chains from one sample, sequenced in a study of blood T cell repertoires in COVID-19. Measured with immunoSEQ multiplex PCR; TCRdb has only the in-frame clones, and not every one. The data show roughly 150,000 clones, roughly 90% seen once. The sequenced sample was peripheral blood. Source of these receptors: a man in his fifties or sixties with acute or convalescent COVID-19.

The genes are TRBV10-3 and TRBJ1-1; D unresolved. The germline gives CDR1 ENHRY, CDR2 SYGVKD. Trimming took 0 bases from V and 4 from J, leaving 6 bases between them. The CDR3 is 13 amino acids. CDR3 nucleotides: TGTGCCATCAGTGAGTCGAGGAGCACTGAAGCTTTCTTT. Translated: CAISESRSTEAFF.

The rearrangement joins TRBV7-2 to TRBJ1-5, with 7 bases aligning to TRBD1. The CDR3 extends over 12 amino acids. CDR1 and CDR2 from the germline V gene are SGHTA and FQGNSA. The J segment lost 11 bases and the V segment lost 4 bases, leaving 5 bases of the junction unmatched. The CDR3: CASSSTGYAQHF. In DNA, the CDR3 is TGTGCCAGCAGCTCGACAGGGTACGCCCAGCATTTT.

The rearrangement uses TRBV30 and TRBJ2-5; D is undetermined. The CDR3 covers 11 residues. Germline CDR1 and CDR2: GTSNPN and SVGIG (reference sequence). V was clipped by 3 bases and J by 5 bases, with 7 bases between them. The CDR3 protein is CAWSPEETQYF. For the CDR3, the DNA is TGTGCCTGGAGCCCCGAGGAGACCCAGTACTTC.

The chain employs TRBV5-1 and TRBJ2-7, with D perhaps TRBD1 (8 bases). The CDR3 runs to 13 residues. V lost 0 bases and J lost 6, with 10 bases in between. The germline V gene has CDR1 SGHRS and CDR2 YFSETQ. CDR3 nucleotides: TGCGCCAGCAGCTTGGACAGGGGGGGCGAGCAGTACTTC. Translation gives CASSLDRGGEQYF.

V is TRBV7-2 and J is TRBJ2-1; D may be TRBD1 (6 bases). Germline V lookup: CDR1 SGHTA, CDR2 FQGNSA. Trimming shortened V by 2 bases and J by 4 bases, and 12 bases separated the two germline ends. The CDR3 has 15 residues. This CDR3 reads CASSLSGQNYNEQFF. CDR3 in DNA: TGTGCCAGCAGCTTATCAGGACAGAATTACAATGAGCAGTTCTTC. Full variable domain (missing parts from reference TRBV7-2 and TRBJ2-1): GAGVSQSPSNKVTEKGKDVELRCDPISGHTALYWYRQSLGQGLEFLIYFQGNSAPDKSGLPSDRFSAERTGGSVSTLTIQRTQQEDSAVYLCASSLSGQNYNEQFFGPGTRLTVL.

The chain recombines TRBV7-2 with TRBJ1-1; D is possibly TRBD1 (5 bases). Germline V gene data show CDR1 as SGHTA and CDR2 as FQGNSA. The CDR3 is made up of 14 amino acids. V was trimmed by 5 bases and J by 5 bases, leaving 15 bases between them. CDR3: CASSPQGRVTEAFF. In DNA form, the CDR3 reads TGTGCCAGCAGCCCCCAGGGCAGGGTAACTGAAGCTTTCTTT.

The chain has TRBV30 and TRBJ1-2, with D possibly being TRBD1 (6 bases). CDR3 length equals 13 residues. Trimming took 3 bases from V and 3 from J, leaving 11 bases between them. Germline CDR1 and CDR2: GTSNPN and SVGIG (reference sequence). The CDR3 loop is CAWSTGRDYGYTF. As DNA, the CDR3 is TGTGCCTGGAGCACAGGGAGGGACTATGGCTACACCTTC.

V is TRBV2 and J is TRBJ2-7; 7 positions agree with TRBD2. The CDR3 consists of 12 residues. CDR1 is SNHLY and CDR2 is FYNNEI in the germline V gene. The V and J ends lost 7 bases and 4 bases, in that order; junction bases with no gene match: 4. CDR3 coding DNA: TGTGCCAGCAAGGGCGGGGGTTACGAGCAGTACTTC. It is translated as CASKGGGYEQYF.

J is TRBJ1-2 and V is TRBV5-6; TRBD1 agrees at 9 bases. The V gene end was trimmed by 7 bases and the J gene end by 1 base; junction bases not matched to a gene: 11. Germline assignment: CDR1 SGHDT and CDR2 YYEEEE. CDR3 size: 16 residues. CDR3 region: CASLNQPGQGNYGYTF. The CDR3 DNA is TGTGCCAGCCTTAACCAACCGGGACAGGGTAACTATGGCTACACCTTC.

This clone appeared once. As DNA, the CDR3 is TGTGCCAGCAGCGCAGGGCTCCCCTACAATGAGCAGTTCTTC. Its protein is CASSAGLPYNEQFF. V and J are TRBV9 and TRBJ2-1, with a tentative D call TRBD1 (5 bases). The CDR3 length is 14 residues. CDR1 and CDR2 (germline): SGDLS, YYNGEE. V gave up 3 bases and J gave up 2 bases, with 9 bases separating them.

The CDR3: CASSLPGGDGYTF. CDR3 in DNA: TGTGCCAGCAGCTTACCAGGGGGCGATGGCTACACCTTC. This chain uses TRBV7-8 with TRBJ1-2, with 8 bases matching TRBD1. CDR1 and CDR2 from the germline V gene are SGHVS and FQNEAQ. Germline trimming cut 2 bases from V and 6 bases from J; bases unmatched to any gene: 2. This CDR3 contains 13 residues.

The chain links TRBV5-1 to TRBJ2-1; the D gene is possibly TRBD2 (7 bases). Per the germline V gene, CDR1 is SGHRS and CDR2 is YFSETQ. Trimming removed 6 bases at V and 3 bases at J, with 13 bases between. The CDR3 is 14 amino acids. The CDR3 nucleotides are TGCGCCAGCAAAGGGGGGGCTCTCTACAATGAGCAGTTCTTC. It specifies CASKGGALYNEQFF.

J is TRBJ1-1 and V is TRBV6-5, with D possibly matching TRBD1 (6 bases). Germline-derived CDR1 and CDR2 are MNHEY and SVGAGI. Trimming stripped 6 bases from V and 0 bases from J, with 11 bases between. There are 14 residues in the CDR3. CDR3 DNA: TGTGCCAGCAGACAGGGAACCTTGAACACTGAAGCTTTCTTT. Its protein is CASRQGTLNTEAFF.

The V gene is TRBV5-1, the J gene TRBJ2-1; D is possibly TRBD1 (5 bases). The CDR3 has 12 residues. Germline-derived CDR1 and CDR2 are SGHRS and YFSETQ. The V end was cut by 2 bases, the J end by 6 bases, with 6 bases between. CDR3 DNA: TGCGCCAGCAGCTTAGGGGTCAATGAGCAGTTCTTC. It is translated as CASSLGVNEQFF.

The chain uses TRBV19 and TRBJ2-5, with 8 bases that match TRBD1. V lost 10 bases, J lost 7 bases, and 14 bases stayed unmatched. Per germline, CDR1 LNHDA and CDR2 SQIVND (reference sequence). This CDR3 comprises 14 residues. DNA of the CDR3: TGTGCCACCGGGACAGGATTCTTGGTTGGGACCCAGTACTTC. The encoded protein is CATGTGFLVGTQYF.

The rearrangement links TRBV5-4 to TRBJ2-5; 9 bases fit TRBD1. The CDR3 is made up of 16 amino acids. CDR1 is SGHNT and CDR2 is YYREEE in the germline V gene (reference sequence). V trimming: 4 bases; J trimming: 5 bases; junction bases outside the gene matches: 12. This chain's CDR3 is CASSIPGTGYGETQYF. The CDR3 coding sequence is TGTGCCAGCAGCATTCCCGGGACAGGGTACGGGGAGACCCAGTACTTC.

This chain joins TRBV7-2 and TRBJ1-1, with 8 nucleotides matching TRBD1. This CDR3 spans 15 amino acids. CDR1 SGHTA and CDR2 FQGNSA come from the germline V gene. V lost 2 bases and J lost 3; bases outside the gene matches: 5. The CDR3 DNA reads TGTGCCAGCAGCTTAAGACAGGGGACTTACACTGAAGCTTTCTTT. Translating it yields CASSLRQGTYTEAFF.

The chain couples TRBV6-5 to TRBJ2-2; tentative D call: TRBD2 (5 bases). V was shortened by 6 bases and J by 7 bases, with 15 bases between the two germline ends. CDR1 is MNHEY and CDR2 is SVGAGI in the germline V gene. The CDR3 extends over 14 amino acids. The CDR3, as DNA: TGTGCCAGCAGGGTTATCATTCGGGGCGGGGAGCTGTTTTTT. Residues: CASRVIIRGGELFF.

The V gene is TRBV2, the J gene TRBJ1-2, with D unresolved. V lost 4 bases and J 2 bases, leaving 8 bases between the germline ends. Germline lookup yields CDR1 SNHLY and CDR2 FYNNEI. The CDR3 totals 13 residues. CDR3 region: CASSGQINYGYTF. CDR3 DNA sequence: TGTGCCAGCAGTGGGCAGATCAACTATGGCTACACCTTC.

The chain couples TRBV24-1 to TRBJ2-3; 9 bases agree with TRBD1. The CDR3 spans 17 residues. The germline CDR1 and CDR2 sequences are KGHDR and SFDVKD. V was clipped by 3 bases and J by 8 bases; unmatched bases: 14. In DNA, the CDR3 is TGTGCCACCAGTGATCCAACACCGGGACAGGGCGGTCCTACGCAGTATTTT. This encodes CATSDPTPGQGGPTQYF.

For the CDR3, the DNA is TGTGCCAGCAGCCAAGTGGGTGGCGGGACTGAAGCTTTCTTT. Its protein is CASSQVGGGTEAFF. The genes are TRBV14 and TRBJ1-1; D not resolved. The germline V gene encodes CDR1 SGHDN and CDR2 FVKESK. The CDR3 extends over 14 amino acids. V lost 1 base and J 5 bases, leaving 11 bases between the germline ends.

This sequence joins TRBV2 and TRBJ1-1, with D possibly being TRBD1 (5 bases). The CDR3 has 13 residues. The germline V and J ends were trimmed by 5 bases and 3 bases, with 10 bases remaining between them. Germline loops: CDR1 SNHLY, CDR2 FYNNEI. DNA of the CDR3: TGTGCCAGCAGTTTACTCAGGGACACTGAAGCTTTCTTT. Translating it yields CASSLLRDTEAFF.

The rearrangement uses TRBV24-1 and TRBJ2-1, with TRBD2 identical over 7 bases. The J segment lost 4 bases and the V segment lost 4 bases, leaving 9 bases of the junction unmatched. Germline CDR1 reads KGHDR; CDR2 reads SFDVKD. The CDR3 totals 16 residues. The CDR3 bases are TGTGCCACCAGTGAACCCGGGACTACCTCTTACAATGAGCAGTTCTTC. Translating it yields CATSEPGTTSYNEQFF.

CDR3 DNA sequence: TGTGCCAGCAGAGATCCGGGACAGCGAACCTACGAGCAGTACTTC. Its translation is CASRDPGQRTYEQYF. The chain uses TRBV11-3 and TRBJ2-7, with TRBD1 matching over 7 bases. Trimming cost V 6 bases and J 2 bases; bases outside gene matches: 10. CDR3 size: 15 residues. Germline V gene data show CDR1 as SGHNT and CDR2 as YENEEA.

This clone is a singleton in its sample. The gene calls are TRBV5-1 and TRBJ2-7, with TRBD2 as a possible D gene (6 bases). Trimming removed 2 bases at V and 0 bases at J, with 15 bases between. Germline assignment: CDR1 SGHRS and CDR2 YFSETQ. The CDR3 covers 16 residues. This chain's CDR3 is CASSFLFGGSSYEQYF. CDR3 nucleotide sequence: TGCGCCAGCAGCTTCCTGTTTGGGGGGAGCTCCTACGAGCAGTACTTC.

The chain couples TRBV24-1 to TRBJ1-2; 11 bases align to TRBD1. The CDR3 is 15 residues long. Trimming removed 2 bases from V and 4 bases from J; junction bases left unmatched: 2. Germline V gene lookup returns CDR1 KGHDR and CDR2 SFDVKD. As DNA, the CDR3 is TGTGCCACCAGTGATTCCGGGACAGGGGGCTATGGCTACACCTTC. It encodes CATSDSGTGGYGYTF.